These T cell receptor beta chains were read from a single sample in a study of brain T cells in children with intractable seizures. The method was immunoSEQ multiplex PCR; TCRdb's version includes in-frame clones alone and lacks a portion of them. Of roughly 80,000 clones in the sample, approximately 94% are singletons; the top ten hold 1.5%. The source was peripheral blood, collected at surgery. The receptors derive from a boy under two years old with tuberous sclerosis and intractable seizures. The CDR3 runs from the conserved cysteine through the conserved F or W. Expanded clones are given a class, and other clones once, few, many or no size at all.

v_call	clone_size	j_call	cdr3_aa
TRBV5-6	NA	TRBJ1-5	CASSLQQDGEPQHF
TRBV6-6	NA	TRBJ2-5	CASSYEVQETQYF
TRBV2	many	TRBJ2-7	CASRSKTSGTYEQYF
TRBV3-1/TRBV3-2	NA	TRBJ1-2	CASSQWTANYGYTF
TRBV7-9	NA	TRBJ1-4	CASSIYRGSNEKLFF
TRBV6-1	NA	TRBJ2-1	CASSEAVGLREQFF
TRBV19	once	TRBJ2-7	CASSMGQVSEQYF
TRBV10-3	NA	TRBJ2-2	CATEAGANTGELFF
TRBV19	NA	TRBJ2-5	CASRGSAEHMTQYF
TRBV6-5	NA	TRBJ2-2	CASTAAGLNTGELFF
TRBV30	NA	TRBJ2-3	CAWSELADTDTQYF
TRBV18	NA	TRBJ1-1	CASSSYGPNTEAFF
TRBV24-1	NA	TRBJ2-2	CATSDPLAGPNTGELFF
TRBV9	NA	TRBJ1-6	CASSVDGSNSPLHF
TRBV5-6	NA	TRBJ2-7	CASSLGYEQYF
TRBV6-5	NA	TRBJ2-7	CASSPLDRGLEQYF
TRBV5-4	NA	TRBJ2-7	CASSGERGDSYEQYF
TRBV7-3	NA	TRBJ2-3	CASSSGGITDTQYF
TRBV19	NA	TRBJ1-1	CASNHRNEAFF
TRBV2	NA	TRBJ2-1	CASSARLVPVYNEQFF
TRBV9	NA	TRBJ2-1	CASSVDSIDYNEQFF
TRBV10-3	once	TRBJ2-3	CAISESTSGGPDTQYF
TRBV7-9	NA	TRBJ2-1	CASSSPPASSYNEQFF
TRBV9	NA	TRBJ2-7	CASSAGTGTYEQYF
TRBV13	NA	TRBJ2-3	CASSLGRGTQYF
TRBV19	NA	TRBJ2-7	CASSYSVSYEQYF
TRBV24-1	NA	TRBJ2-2	CATSDSNHLGELFF
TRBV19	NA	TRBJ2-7	CASSIGVDLDEQYF
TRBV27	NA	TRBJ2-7	CASSPLLAGEDEQYF
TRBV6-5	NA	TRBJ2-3	CASSLRGSTDTQYF
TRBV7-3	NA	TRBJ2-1	CASSLRTSGPYNEQFF